One TCR beta chain is described in this entry. CDR1 is SGHDN and CDR2 is FVKESK in the germline V gene. Trimming stripped 4 bases from V and 0 bases from J, with 10 bases between. The CDR3 is 15 residues long. This entry belongs to a study of technical replicates of blood from a handful of donors. The assay was immunoSEQ multiplex PCR, and TCRdb's table has in-frame clones only and misses some. The sample carries tens of thousands of clones, about 90% recorded once. The genes are TRBV14 and TRBJ1-3; D remains unclear. Sequenced sample: T cells isolated from PBMCs. The clonotype comes from a human donor in good health. The CDR3 sequence is CASSPRGFSGNTIYF. Here the CDR3 DNA reads TGTGCCAGCAGCCCCCGGGGTTTCTCTGGAAACACCATATATTTT.